These 23 T cell receptor beta chains came from one sample sequenced in a study of shared clonotypes between healthy human individuals. Naivety among CD8 cells was defined by CD45RO negativity and positive CCR7 selection, thereby excluding terminally differentiated effector memory CD45RA+ cells. The method was immunoSEQ multiplex PCR; TCRdb's version includes in-frame clones alone and lacks a portion of them. Among approximately 2,000,000 clones listed, about 93% were seen once. Sample: naive CD8+ T cells from PBMCs. Receptors were obtained from a young man in good health. Some clones in this sample may be carry-over from other donors' samples.

The V and J genes are TRBV28 and TRBJ2-1; TRBD2 agrees at 8 bases. The germline V gene encodes CDR1 MDHEN and CDR2 SYDVKM. The CDR3 is 15 amino acids. After removal of 6 bases from V and 0 bases from J, the junction contained 4 bases not matched to a gene. CDR3 nucleotide sequence: TGTGCCAGCAGAAAGAGCGGGAGCTCCTACAATGAGCAGTTCTTC. It encodes CASRKSGSSYNEQFF.

This chain links TRBV2 with TRBJ2-7; D is uncertain. V dropped 0 bases and J dropped 2 bases, with 8 bases sitting between them. The CDR3 length is 14 residues. Germline assignment: CDR1 SNHLY and CDR2 FYNNEI. CDR3 in DNA: TGTGCCAGCAGTGAAGCGTTAGGCGCCTACGAGCAGTACTTC. This codes for CASSEALGAYEQYF.

This chain links TRBV2 with TRBJ1-1; the match to TRBD1 covers 7 bases. This CDR3 region has 12 residues. The germline gives CDR1 SNHLY, CDR2 FYNNEI. V was pared by 6 bases and J by 11 bases, with 9 bases of the junction left unmatched. CDR3 bases: TGTGCCAGCAGCGCACAGGGGCCGGAGGCTTTCTTT. Residues: CASSAQGPEAFF.

As regards this clone: This sample also contains other DNA sequences that code for the same CDR3. The chain couples TRBV4-3 to TRBJ2-7; 10 bases are shared with TRBD1. Losses at the gene ends were 4 bases for V and 3 bases for J; bases not matched to a gene: 6. Germline assignment: CDR1 LGHNA and CDR2 YSLEER. This CDR3 region has 15 residues. In DNA, the CDR3 is TGCGCCAGCAGCCCAACCGGGACAGGGGACTACGAGCAGTACTTC. Protein sequence: CASSPTGTGDYEQYF.

The chain couples TRBV5-4 to TRBJ2-7; 8 positions agree with TRBD1. Germline V gene lookup returns CDR1 SGHNT and CDR2 YYREEE (reference sequence). The CDR3 has 15 residues. The ends lost 3 bases at V and 1 base at J; junction bases unmatched: 6. The CDR3 DNA sequence: TGTGCCAGCAGCTCTCGGACAGGGTTTTCCTACGAGCAGTACTTC. This sequence encodes CASSSRTGFSYEQYF.

This chain connects TRBV9 to TRBJ1-1; D not resolved. Germline CDR1 SGDLS, CDR2 YYNGEE. The CDR3 has 16 residues. The germline V and J ends were trimmed by 3 bases and 1 base, with 16 bases remaining between them. In DNA form, the CDR3 reads TGTGCCAGCAGCGCCCGGACCGACCCTGAGAACACTGAAGCTTTCTTT. This encodes CASSARTDPENTEAFF.

This clone showed up just a few times. The V call is TRBV6-1, the J call TRBJ1-1; 8 nucleotides align to TRBD1. The CDR3 extends over 17 amino acids. V was clipped by 3 bases and J by 1 base; unmatched bases: 10. Germline V CDR1 and CDR2: MNHNS, SASEGT. The DNA of the CDR3 is TGTGCCAGCAGTGAGTACCAGGGGGCCGGACCGAACACTGAAGCTTTCTTT. Protein product: CASSEYQGAGPNTEAFF.

The chain employs TRBV7-9 and TRBJ2-5, with D unresolved. The CDR3 covers 16 residues. Germline V gene sequence: CDR1 SEHNR, CDR2 FQNEAQ (reference sequence). The V and J ends lost 3 bases and 2 bases respectively, with 16 bases between them. CDR3 DNA: TGTGCCAGCAGCTTTTCTCCAGTCGGCGTACAAGAGACCCAGTACTTC. Its translation: CASSFSPVGVQETQYF.

Concerning this clone: Its ends do not fully match the called genes, so a read error is possible. The chain uses TRBV9 and TRBJ2-2, with D perhaps matching TRBD2 (6 bases). Per germline, CDR1 SGDLS and CDR2 YYNGEE. The CDR3 runs 16 residues. CDR3 loop: CASSGPGTLNIGELFF. In nucleotides, the CDR3 is TGTGCCAGCAGCGGTCCCGGGACTCTGAACATCGGGGAGCTGTTTTTT.

This sequence joins TRBV28 and TRBJ1-2; D unresolved. Germline values: CDR1 MDHEN, CDR2 SYDVKM. This CDR3 is 16 amino acids long. Trimming cost V 5 bases and J 2 bases, with 18 bases left between them. The CDR3 reads CASSTKPHVANYGYTF. CDR3 coding DNA: TGTGCCAGCAGTACAAAGCCCCATGTGGCAAACTATGGCTACACCTTC.

This clone was seen once. This sequence joins TRBV25-1 and TRBJ2-5, with D possibly matching TRBD2 (7 bases). Germline lookup yields CDR1 MGHDK and CDR2 SYGVNS. This CDR3 contains 16 residues. V was pared by 2 bases and J by 0 bases, with 13 bases between. The CDR3 bases are TGTGCCAGCAGTGAACGAGGGCGGGGGCACCAAGAGACCCAGTACTTC. Protein product: CASSERGRGHQETQYF.

The CDR3 loop reads CAISVRDRTGDEQFF. As DNA, the CDR3 is TGTGCCATCAGTGTCCGGGACAGAACCGGGGATGAGCAGTTCTTC. The rearrangement links TRBV10-3 to TRBJ2-1; 7 bases are a match to TRBD1. Germline CDR1 reads ENHRY; CDR2 reads SYGVKD. The CDR3 spans 15 residues. The trim removed 4 bases at V and 8 bases at J, leaving 11 bases unmatched.

This chain connects TRBV5-1 to TRBJ1-6; tentatively, D is TRBD1 (5 bases). V lost 4 bases and J lost 3, with 11 bases in between. Germline values: CDR1 SGHRS, CDR2 YFSETQ. This CDR3 spans 15 amino acids. The CDR3 DNA reads TGCGCCAGCAGCCCCGGGAGGGGCTATAATTCACCCCTCCACTTT. Translation gives CASSPGRGYNSPLHF. Complete variable domain (other parts from reference TRBV5-1 and TRBJ1-6): KAGVTQTPRYLIKTRGQQVTLSCSPISGHRSVSWYQQTPGQGLQFLFEYFSETQRNKGNFPGRFSGRQFSNSRSEMNVSTLELGDSALYLCASSPGRGYNSPLHFGNGTRLTVT.

The chain carries TRBV28 and TRBJ2-1, with 11 bases fitting TRBD2. The CDR3 extends over 16 amino acids. Germline assignment: CDR1 MDHEN and CDR2 SYDVKM. The V and J ends lost 6 bases and 5 bases, in that order; junction bases with no gene match: 9. The CDR3 DNA sequence: TGTGCCAGCAGCCCTATAGCGGGAGGGCCCCACAATGAGCAGTTCTTC. It encodes CASSPIAGGPHNEQFF. The full variable domain, rest sourced from reference TRBV28 and TRBJ2-1, is DVKVTQSSRYLVKRTGEKVFLECVQDMDHENMFWYRQDPGLGLRLIYFSYDVKMKEKGDIPEGYSVSREKKERFSLILESASTNQTSMYLCASSPIAGGPHNEQFFGPGTRLTVL.

This chain joins TRBV14 and TRBJ1-5; D is possibly TRBD1 (5 bases). The length of the CDR3 is 20 residues. The V gene lost 1 base and the J gene lost 2 bases, with 24 bases spanning the gap. CDR1 and CDR2 from the germline V gene are SGHDN and FVKESK. Here the CDR3 DNA reads TGTGCCAGCAGCCAAGTTCTGAGACACTGGTGGGGACTACGCAATCAGCCCCAGCATTTT. Translating gives CASSQVLRHWWGLRNQPQHF.

J is TRBJ1-1 and V is TRBV21-1; TRBD1, as called in the table, went unchecked against the DNA. TRBV21-1 is described as a pseudogene. The CDR3 contains 14 residues. The CDR3: CASSVHRGPTEAFF. DNA of the CDR3: TGTGCCAGCAGCGTCCACAGGGGGCCAACTGAAGCTTTCTTT.

This clone was picked up one time. V and J are TRBV27 and TRBJ2-1, with D possibly matching TRBD1 (5 bases). This CDR3 has 14 amino acids. Trimming removed 5 bases at V and 0 bases at J, with 8 bases between. Germline assignment: CDR1 MNHEY and CDR2 SMNVEV (reference sequence). CDR3 sequence reads: CASSTDISYNEQFF. The CDR3 DNA is TGTGCCAGCAGTACGGACATCTCCTACAATGAGCAGTTCTTC.

The chain uses TRBV5-1 and TRBJ2-7; TRBD1 or TRBD2 may be the D gene (5 bases each). The CDR3 runs 14 residues. Per germline, CDR1 SGHRS and CDR2 YFSETQ. V lost 2 bases and J lost 2, with 11 bases in between. CDR3 DNA: TGCGCCAGCAGCTTCCGGGACGGACCCTACGAGCAGTACTTC. Residues: CASSFRDGPYEQYF.

This rearrangement joins TRBV9 to TRBJ2-7; 9 bases line up with TRBD2. CDR3 length equals 16 residues. Trimming cost V 3 bases and J 2 bases; bases outside gene matches: 9. The germline V gene has CDR1 SGDLS and CDR2 YYNGEE. In DNA form, the CDR3 reads TGTGCCAGCAGCGCCGGAGGCGGGAGGGGGGCCTACGAGCAGTACTTC. Encoded protein: CASSAGGGRGAYEQYF.

To note about this clone: Additional DNA sequences in this sample encode the identical CDR3. This chain uses TRBV7-3 with TRBJ2-1; possibly TRBD1 for D (6 bases). The germline V and J ends were trimmed by 2 bases and 2 bases, with 10 bases remaining between them. Germline assignment: CDR1 SGHTA and CDR2 FQGTGA. The CDR3 covers 15 residues. The CDR3 coding sequence is TGTGCCAGCAGCTTAGGTCAGGGGCCCTACAATGAGCAGTTCTTC. Amino acid sequence: CASSLGQGPYNEQFF.

V gene TRBV2 combines with J gene TRBJ2-3; 7 nucleotides line up with TRBD2. The CDR3 runs to 16 residues. Germline CDR1 reads SNHLY; CDR2 reads FYNNEI. The V gene end was trimmed by 1 base and the J gene end by 8 bases; junction bases not matched to a gene: 12. The CDR3 DNA reads as TGTGCCAGCAGTGAAGGTTGGCGGGAGAGGGGTGTTACGCAGTATTTT. Translation: CASSEGWRERGVTQYF.

The genes are TRBV30 and TRBJ2-3; D is perhaps TRBD2 (5 bases). Per the germline V gene, CDR1 is GTSNPN and CDR2 is SVGIG (reference sequence). The CDR3 covers 14 residues. V shed 3 bases and J shed 4 bases, with 14 bases lying between them. The CDR3 here is CAWSLGVLADTQYF. The CDR3 DNA reads as TGTGCCTGGAGCCTCGGGGTATTGGCAGATACGCAGTATTTT.

V gene TRBV2 combines with J gene TRBJ2-7; 8 nucleotides agree with TRBD1. The junction had 8 bases not matched to a gene; V was cut back by 6 bases and J by 1 base. The germline CDR1 and CDR2 sequences are SNHLY and FYNNEI. This CDR3 spans 15 amino acids. CDR3: CASRQTGAISYEQYF. The CDR3 DNA reads as TGTGCCAGCAGACAGACAGGGGCGATATCCTACGAGCAGTACTTC.